This T cell receptor (beta chain) was documented in a study of response to subunit inactivated influenza vaccine. Study-wide results and limits: Authors suggested each seasonal influenza vaccination recruits few new T cells.

Via MiXCR, TCRdb re-called the RT-PCR reads, giving one row per CDR3 protein. The sample contains about 700,000 distinct CDR3 sequences, 15% to 19% of which appear only once. This clonotype has more than one count but fewer than ten. Its specificity is not known. Between the trimmed V and J ends, which lost 0 bases and 9 bases, there was a span of 11 bases. Germline lookup yields CDR1 LGHDT and CDR2 YNNKEL (reference sequence). CDR3 length equals 13 residues. The clonotype was recovered from a man in his forties or fifties who received an inactivated influenza vaccine. The starting material was PBMCs from blood, obtained about 13 days after vaccination. The V and J genes are TRBV3-1 and TRBJ1-1; D might be TRBD1 (6 bases). The CDR3 protein is CASSQDLGAQAFF. The CDR3 DNA follows: TGTGCCAGCAGCCAAGATCTGGGGGCTCAAGCTTTCTTT.